This record concerns one T cell receptor beta chain sequence. The antigen remains unidentified. These data originate in a study of shared clonotypes between healthy human individuals. Study results and caveats: Between a few donors, naive CD4 clonotypes were shared at a level of about 5%.

CDR1 is SGHVS, CDR2 FQNEAQ, per germline. V lost 6 bases, J lost 5 bases, and 13 bases stayed unmatched. This CDR3 contains 17 residues. Terminally differentiated effector memory CD45RA+ cells were excluded from the naive CD8 cells, which were CD45RO-negative and positively selected for CCR7. Clones were sequenced by immunoSEQ multiplex PCR, and TCRdb holds only the in-frame ones, with some missing. Counted here are over 2 million clones, 85% to 95% occurring once; the ten biggest clones make up 1% to 1.3%. The rearrangement links TRBV7-8 to TRBJ2-1; TRBD2 aligns across 10 bases. Sequencing input: naive CD8+ T cells sorted from blood. The sequence derives from a man aged 18-30 years in good health. The DNA of the CDR3 is TGTGCCAGCAGTTTTAGCTTAGCGGGAGGAAAGAACAATGAGCAGTTCTTC. Protein product: CASSFSLAGGKNNEQFF. Combining the CDR3 with reference TRBV7-8 and TRBJ2-1 gives the whole variable domain GAGVSQSPRYKVAKRGQDVALRCDPISGHVSLFWYQQALGQGPEFLTYFQNEAQLDKSGLPSDRFFAERPEGSVSTLKIQRTQQEDSAVYLCASSFSLAGGKNNEQFFGPGTRLTVL.